This TCR beta chain was recorded in a study of blood T cell repertoires in COVID-19. Study-level information: Sites across the United States, Italy and Spain contributed samples from acute and convalescent COVID-19. From T cells, B-cell-depleted T cells, or PBMCs came the material, which was cDNA or gDNA.

In Seattle, patients joined the study during active infection and were tracked longitudinally. As originally analysed: Estimation of nucleated cell counts relied on the amplification of reference gene primers. Assay used: immunoSEQ multiplex PCR; TCRdb lists only in-frame clones, some missing. V, J and clone size were drawn from that table, and D and trimming were deduced from the DNA. This table has over 250,000 clones, less than 85% appearing once. Trimming took off 1 base at V and 0 bases at J, with 10 bases between the two ends. The CDR3 extends over 16 amino acids. Germline-derived CDR1 and CDR2 are SGHVS and FQNEAQ. About this clone: Additional DNA sequences in this sample encode the identical CDR3.

The sample consisted of peripheral blood. V and J are TRBV7-8 and TRBJ1-3; no reliable D call. The TCR originated in a human donor with COVID-19, enrolled during active disease. The donor label of this sample is uncertain. This CDR3 is CASSLGGGYSGNTIYF. As DNA, the CDR3 is TGTGCCAGCAGCTTAGGTGGAGGTTACTCTGGAAACACCATATATTTT.